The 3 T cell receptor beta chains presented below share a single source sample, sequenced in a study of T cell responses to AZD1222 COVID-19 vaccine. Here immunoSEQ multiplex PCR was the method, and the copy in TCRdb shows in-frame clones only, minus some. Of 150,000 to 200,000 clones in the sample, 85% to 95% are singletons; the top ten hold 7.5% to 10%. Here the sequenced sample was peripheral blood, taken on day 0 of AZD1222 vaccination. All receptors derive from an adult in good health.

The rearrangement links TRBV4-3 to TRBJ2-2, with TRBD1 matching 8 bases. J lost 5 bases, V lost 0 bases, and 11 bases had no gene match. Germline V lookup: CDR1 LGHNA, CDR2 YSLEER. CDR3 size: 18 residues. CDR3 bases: TGCGCCAGCAGCCAAGAAGCTAGGACAGGGCCCCGGACCGGGGAGCTGTTTTTT. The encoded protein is CASSQEARTGPRTGELFF.

CDR3 residues: CASSEAGKNTIYF. The CDR3 nucleotides read TGTGCCAGCAGTGAGGCAGGGAAGAACACCATATATTTT. This sequence joins TRBV25-1 and TRBJ1-3; a possible D gene is TRBD1 (5 bases). The CDR3 runs 13 residues. Germline V gene sequence: CDR1 MGHDK, CDR2 SYGVNS. Trimming removed 3 bases at V and 7 bases at J, with 10 bases between. Looking up the rest from reference TRBV25-1 and TRBJ1-3 gives the full variable domain: EADIYQTPRYLVIGTGKKITLECSQTMGHDKMYWYQQDPGMELHLIHYSYGVNSTEKGDLSSESTVSRIRTEHFPLTLESARPSHTSQYLCASSEAGKNTIYFGEGSWLTVV.

The chain's CDR3 is CASSLSSGDVTGELFF. DNA for the CDR3: TGTGCCAGCAGTTTATCTAGCGGGGACGTCACCGGGGAGCTGTTTTTT. The rearrangement uses TRBV28 and TRBJ2-2, with 9 nucleotides matching TRBD2. V gave up 1 base and J gave up 4 bases; unmatched junction bases: 4. CDR3 length: 16 amino acids. CDR1 and CDR2 from the germline V gene are MDHEN and SYDVKM. The variable domain in full, completed from reference TRBV28 and TRBJ2-2, reads DVKVTQSSRYLVKRTGEKVFLECVQDMDHENMFWYRQDPGLGLRLIYFSYDVKMKEKGDIPEGYSVSREKKERFSLILESASTNQTSMYLCASSLSSGDVTGELFFGEGSRLTVL.